This T cell receptor beta chain stems from a study of breast tumors, draining lymph nodes, adjacent tissues. TCRdb reprocessed the multiplex PCR reads via MiXCR and lists one record per CDR3 protein. This sample yields some 170,000 distinct CDR3 sequences, of which around 33% are seen a single time; around 3.5% belongs to the top ten. From germline, CDR1 is MDHEN and CDR2 SYDVKM. The CDR3 spans 16 residues. The junction had 7 bases not matched to a gene; V was cut back by 6 bases and J by 1 base. Study-level findings and limits: Luminal-like breast cancer showed significantly greater tumor-nontumor repertoire similarity than basal-like breast cancer did. The lymph node origin of tumor T cells was framed as consistent with a hypothesis, not demonstrated. Tumor TCR diversity was below lymph nodes but above nontumor tissue. Most tumor T cells seemingly derive from lymph node, then expand in tumor.

This clonotype was counted ten times or more. No antigen is known for it. Samples came from axillary lymph nodes draining the breast cancer. The clonotype originates from a female donor with breast cancer. Some clones in this sample may be carry-over from other donors' samples. Sequencing was performed on axillary lymph node tissue. The V call is TRBV28, the J call TRBJ1-5, with 9 nucleotides matching TRBD1. CDR3 coding DNA: TGTGCCAGCAGCGAAACAGGGGGCGCGAGCAATCAGCCCCAGCATTTT. Its protein product is CASSETGGASNQPQHF.